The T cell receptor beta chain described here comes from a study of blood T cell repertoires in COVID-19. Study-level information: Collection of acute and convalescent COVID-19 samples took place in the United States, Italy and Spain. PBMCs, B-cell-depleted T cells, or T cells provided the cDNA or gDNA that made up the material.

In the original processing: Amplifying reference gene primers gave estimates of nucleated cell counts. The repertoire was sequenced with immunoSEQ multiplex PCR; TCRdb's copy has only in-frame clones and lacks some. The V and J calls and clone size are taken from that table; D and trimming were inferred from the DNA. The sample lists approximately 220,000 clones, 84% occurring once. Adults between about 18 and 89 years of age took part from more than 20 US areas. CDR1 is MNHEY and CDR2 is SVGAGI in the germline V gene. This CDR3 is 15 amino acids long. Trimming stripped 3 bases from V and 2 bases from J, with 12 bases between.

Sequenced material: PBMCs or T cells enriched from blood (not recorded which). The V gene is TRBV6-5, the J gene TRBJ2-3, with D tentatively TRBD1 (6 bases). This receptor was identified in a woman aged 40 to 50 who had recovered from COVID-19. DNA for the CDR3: TGTGCCAGCAGTTATTGGGGGCAAGTCACAGATACGCAGTATTTT. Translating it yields CASSYWGQVTDTQYF.